This T cell receptor beta chain derives from a study of blood T cell repertoires in COVID-19. The overall study: PBMCs, B-cell-depleted T cells, or T cells were the source of the cDNA or gDNA that made up the material.

Under the authors' procedure: Estimated nucleated cell counts came from reference gene primer amplification. The assay was immunoSEQ multiplex PCR, and TCRdb's table has in-frame clones only and misses some. The DNA gave D and trimming, while V, J and clone size come from that table. The data show roughly 140,000 clones, with approximately 90% seen just once and around a quarter held by the top ten. Germline V CDR1 and CDR2: SGHKS, YYEKEE (reference sequence). There are 14 residues in the CDR3. Trimming took off 0 bases at V and 4 bases at J, with 10 bases between the two ends. Sequenced sample: peripheral blood. J is TRBJ1-2 and V is TRBV5-5, with D possibly matching TRBD1 (5 bases). This clonotype was sampled from a human donor in a cohort sampled during active COVID-19. As DNA, the CDR3 is TGTGCCAGCAGCTTGGGGCAGGGTCCCTATGGCTACACCTTC. Translated, it gives CASSLGQGPYGYTF.